The clone carrying this T cell receptor (beta chain) is labeled as medium-sized. Its antigen remains unknown. This specimen comes from a study of T cell repertoires in aging, cancer and after chemotherapy. Whole-study findings and limits: Across the chemotherapy interval, each cancer cohort showed higher median generation probability, suggesting thymic rebound. In cancer patients, declining TCR diversity with age involved lost richness and lost evenness.

The CDR3 length is 17 residues. Trimming pared 5 bases from V and 4 bases from J, leaving 21 bases between. Germline values: CDR1 LNHDA, CDR2 SQIVND (reference sequence). TCR beta rearrangements were amplified from peripheral blood genomic DNA. Rearranged V-D-J TRB sequences were amplified with a mixed TRB-A/B primer pool. TCRdb recomputed calls from the multiplex PCR reads with MiXCR, one row per CDR3 protein. Counted here are under 650 distinct CDR3 sequences, around 20% occurring once; the ten biggest clones make up 60%. This TCR derives from a human donor with a blood cancer. The donor label of this sample is uncertain. Input material: blood. The V gene is TRBV19, the J gene TRBJ2-1; D is perhaps TRBD1 or TRBD2 (6 bases each). The CDR3 DNA reads TGTGCCAGTAGTGACCCCGAGGGGGGCTTAGTATACAATGAGCAGTTCTTC. It encodes CASSDPEGGLVYNEQFF.